This T cell receptor (beta chain) was recovered during a study of response to subunit inactivated influenza vaccine. The study's findings and limits: That few new T cells are recruited by each seasonal influenza vaccination was the authors' suggestion.

TCRdb independently ran MiXCR on the RT-PCR reads; one entry per CDR3 protein. The profile covers about 700,000 distinct CDR3 sequences, with roughly 14% appearing a single time and 5.5% to 7% taken by the ten largest. This clonotype appeared a few times. Its antigen remains unidentified. The germline gives CDR1 MNHNS, CDR2 SASEGT. The J segment lost 1 base and the V segment lost 6 bases, leaving 11 bases of the junction unmatched. This CDR3 is 16 amino acids long. The sample in question was PBMCs from blood, obtained roughly 2 weeks before vaccination. This clonotype originated in a man between 45 and 60 years old who received an inactivated influenza vaccine. V is TRBV6-1 and J is TRBJ2-5; 7 bases match TRBD1. DNA for the CDR3: TGTGCCAGCAGCGCCCTGACAGGGTGGTTCCAAGAGACCCAGTACTTC. Encoded protein: CASSALTGWFQETQYF.